This T cell receptor beta chain was sequenced for a study of T cell responses to AZD1222 COVID-19 vaccine. It was second doses at about 4 or about 12 weeks that were pooled. Germline CDR1 is GTSNPN and CDR2 is SVGIG (reference sequence). The CDR3 runs to 14 residues. The V end was cut by 0 bases, the J end by 6 bases, with 14 bases between. TCRdb's table, derived via immunoSEQ multiplex PCR, lists solely in-frame clones and lacks some. The data hold tens of thousands of clones, with roughly 92% observed a single time. Concerning this clone: Its antigen is unknown.

Study-level results: Most donors were white British, females outnumbered males, and clonal diversity was possibly underestimated. Two AZD1222 doses significantly raised spike-specific TCR breadth and depth over controls. Nearly half of spike-specific TCRs reportedly target variant regions that are unmutated in the B.1.351 and B.1.1.7 variants.

Sequencing was performed on peripheral blood, taken 28 days after the second AZD1222 dose. This TCR derives from an adult who received the AZD1222 COVID-19 vaccine. The genes are TRBV30 and TRBJ1-1; D gene unclear. This CDR3 reads CAWSVLGARAEAFF. CDR3 nucleotide sequence: TGTGCCTGGAGTGTACTGGGTGCGAGAGCTGAAGCTTTCTTT.